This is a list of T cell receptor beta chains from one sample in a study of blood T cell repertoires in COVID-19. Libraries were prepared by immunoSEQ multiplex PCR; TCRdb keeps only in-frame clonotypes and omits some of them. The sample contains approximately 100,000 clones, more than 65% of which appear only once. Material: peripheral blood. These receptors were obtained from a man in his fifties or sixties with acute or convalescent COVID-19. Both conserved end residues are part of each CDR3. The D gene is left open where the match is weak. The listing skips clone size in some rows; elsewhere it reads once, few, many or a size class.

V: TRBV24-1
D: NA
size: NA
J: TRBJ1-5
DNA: TGTGCCACCAGTGAAGGTGGCAGGGCTGGACAGCCCCAGCATTTT
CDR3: CATSEGGRAGQPQHF

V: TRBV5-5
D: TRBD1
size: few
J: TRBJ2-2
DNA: TGTGCCAGCAGCCCTTCGGACCGCTCCAGGGGGTGGACCGGGGAGCTGTTTTTT
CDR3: CASSPSDRSRGWTGELFF

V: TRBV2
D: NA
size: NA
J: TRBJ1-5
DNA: TGTGCCAGCAGTGAGAGACAGAATACGGATCAGCCCCAGCATTTT
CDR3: CASSERQNTDQPQHF

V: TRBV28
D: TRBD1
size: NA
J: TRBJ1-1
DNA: TGTGCCAGCAGTCCGTGGACAGGGAGGCGCACTGAAGCTTTCTTT
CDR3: CASSPWTGRRTEAFF

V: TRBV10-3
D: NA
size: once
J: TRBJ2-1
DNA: TGTGCCATCTCCATCGGGAAGGGCGCTGAGCAGTTCTTC
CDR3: CAISIGKGAEQFF

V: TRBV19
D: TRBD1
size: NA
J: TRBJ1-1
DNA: TGTGCCAGTAGGAGACAGGGAGGAGACACTGAAGCTTTCTTT
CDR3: CASRRQGGDTEAFF

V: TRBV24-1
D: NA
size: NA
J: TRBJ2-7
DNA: TGTGCCACCAGTAGCTCCTCAGGATCCTACGAGCAGTACTTC
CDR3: CATSSSSGSYEQYF

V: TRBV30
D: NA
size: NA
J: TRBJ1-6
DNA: TGTGCCTGGAGTGACCCCCGGGGTGGACTAAAGGTAGCCCTCCACTTT
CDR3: CAWSDPRGGLKVALHF

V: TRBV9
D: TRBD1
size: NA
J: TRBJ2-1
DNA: TGTGCCAGCAGCGCCCGGACAGGCTGGCATGAGCAGTTCTTC
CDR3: CASSARTGWHEQFF

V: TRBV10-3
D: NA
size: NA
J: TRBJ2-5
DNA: TGTGCCATCAGTGAGACAGGCTCTGAGACCCAGTACTTC
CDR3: CAISETGSETQYF

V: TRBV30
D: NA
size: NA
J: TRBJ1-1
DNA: TGTGCCTGGAGTGTACAACGGGAGAACACTGAAGCTTTCTTT
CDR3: CAWSVQRENTEAFF

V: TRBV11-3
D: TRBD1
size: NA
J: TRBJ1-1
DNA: TGTGCCAGCAGCCTTAGGGGGCGAGACACTGAAGCTTTCTTT
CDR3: CASSLRGRDTEAFF

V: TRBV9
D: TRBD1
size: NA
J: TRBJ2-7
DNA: TGTGCCAGCAGCGTGGGAGGACAGGGCCTCTCCTACGAGCAGTACTTC
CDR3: CASSVGGQGLSYEQYF

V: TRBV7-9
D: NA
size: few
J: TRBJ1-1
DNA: TGTGCCAGCAGCTTAGCTGCGGACATGAACACTGAAGCTTTCTTT
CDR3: CASSLAADMNTEAFF

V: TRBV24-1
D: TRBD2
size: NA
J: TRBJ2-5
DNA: TGTGCCACCAGTGATGACCTCCGCGGGGGGTACGAGACCCAGTACTTC
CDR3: CATSDDLRGGYETQYF

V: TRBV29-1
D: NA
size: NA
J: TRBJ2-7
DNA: TGCAGCGCTGTTCCCAGTCATTCCTACGAGCAGTACTTC
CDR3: CSAVPSHSYEQYF

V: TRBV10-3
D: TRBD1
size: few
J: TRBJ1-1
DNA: TGTGCCATCAGTAGGGACAGGGGCGGGACTGAAGCTTTCTTT
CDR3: CAISRDRGGTEAFF

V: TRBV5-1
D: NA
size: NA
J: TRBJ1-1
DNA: TGCGCCAGCACGTCTCAGGGGAAGAACACTGAAGCTTTCTTT
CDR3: CASTSQGKNTEAFF

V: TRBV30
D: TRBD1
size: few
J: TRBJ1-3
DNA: TGTGCCTGGCGACAGGGAACCTTCTCTGGAAACACCATATATTTT
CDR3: CAWRQGTFSGNTIYF

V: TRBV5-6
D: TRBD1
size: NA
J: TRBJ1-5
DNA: TGTGCCAGCAGCTACGGACAGGGCTATCAGCCCCAGCATTTT
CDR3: CASSYGQGYQPQHF

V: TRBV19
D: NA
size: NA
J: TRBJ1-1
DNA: TGTGCCAGTAGTGCTTCGAGGGGGTCGAACACTGAAGCTTTCTTT
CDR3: CASSASRGSNTEAFF

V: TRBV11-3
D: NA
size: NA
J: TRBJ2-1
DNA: TGTGCCAGCAGCTTAGAGAGTTACAATGAGCAGTTCTTC
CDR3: CASSLESYNEQFF

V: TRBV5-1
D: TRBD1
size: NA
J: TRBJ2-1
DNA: TGCGCCAGCTCTCCCAGGACAGGCAGCAATGAGCAGTTCTTC
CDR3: CASSPRTGSNEQFF

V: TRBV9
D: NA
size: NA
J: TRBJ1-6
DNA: TGTGCCAGCAGCCCCGGACAGTTTAATTCACCCCTCCACTTT
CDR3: CASSPGQFNSPLHF

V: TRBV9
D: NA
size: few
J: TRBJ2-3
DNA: TGTGCCAGCAGCGTAGAGGCTAGAACAGATACGCAGTATTTT
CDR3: CASSVEARTDTQYF

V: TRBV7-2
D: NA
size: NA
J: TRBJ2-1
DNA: TGTGCCAGCGGAGTAGCAAAGGGGGTTTCCTACAATGAGCAGTTCTTC
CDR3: CASGVAKGVSYNEQFF

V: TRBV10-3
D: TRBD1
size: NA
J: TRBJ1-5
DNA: TGTGCCATCAGTGAGCACAGGGGGCATCAGCCCCAGCATTTT
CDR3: CAISEHRGHQPQHF

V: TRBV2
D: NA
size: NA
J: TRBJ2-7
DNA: TGTGCCAGCAGTGAGGCGGGCCTTTACGAGCAGTACTTC
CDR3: CASSEAGLYEQYF

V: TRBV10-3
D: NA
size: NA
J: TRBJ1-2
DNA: TGTGCCATCAGTGAGTCGATACCGGGGGAAAGAGGCTACACCTTC
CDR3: CAISESIPGERGYTF

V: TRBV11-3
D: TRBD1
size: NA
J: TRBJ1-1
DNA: TGTGCCAGCAGCTCCGGGACAGGGTACACTGAAGCTTTCTTT
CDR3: CASSSGTGYTEAFF

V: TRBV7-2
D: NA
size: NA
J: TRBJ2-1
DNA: TGTGCCAGCAACTGGTTGTCGGGGTCCTACAATGAGCAGTTCTTC
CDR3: CASNWLSGSYNEQFF

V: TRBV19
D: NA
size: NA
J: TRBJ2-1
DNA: TGTGCCAGTAGTATAGACAGAGGGAATGAGCAGTTCTTC
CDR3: CASSIDRGNEQFF

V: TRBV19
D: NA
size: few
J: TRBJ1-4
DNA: TGTGCCAGTAGTCTTCGTCCCCGGCGGGAAAAACTGTTTTTT
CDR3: CASSLRPRREKLFF

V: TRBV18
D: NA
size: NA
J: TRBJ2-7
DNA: TGTGCCAGCTCACCGGCAGGACTCCTTGGGGCCTACGAGCAGTACTTC
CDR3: CASSPAGLLGAYEQYF

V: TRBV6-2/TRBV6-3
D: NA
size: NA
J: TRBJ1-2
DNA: TGTGCCAGCAGTTACGGGGCAAACTATGGCTACACCTTC
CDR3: CASSYGANYGYTF

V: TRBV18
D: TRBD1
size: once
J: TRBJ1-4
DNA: TGTGCCAGCTCACCACCGCGGGACAGGGGCGAAAAACTGTTTTTT
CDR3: CASSPPRDRGEKLFF

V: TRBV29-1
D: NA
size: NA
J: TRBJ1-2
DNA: TGCAGCGTTGAACAACCCGGAGGCTATGGCTACACCTTC
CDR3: CSVEQPGGYGYTF

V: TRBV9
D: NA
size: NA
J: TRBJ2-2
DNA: TGTGCCAGCAGCGTTGGGTCAGGGAATCCCGGGGAGCTGTTTTTT
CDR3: CASSVGSGNPGELFF

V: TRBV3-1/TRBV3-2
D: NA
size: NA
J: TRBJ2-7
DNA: TGTGCCAGCAGCCGGGGCAGCTACGAGCAGTACTTC
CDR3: CASSRGSYEQYF

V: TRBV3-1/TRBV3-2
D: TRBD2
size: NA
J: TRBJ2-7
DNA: TGTGCCAGCAGCCAAGATCGTGAACTAGCGGGGTACGAGCAGTACTTC
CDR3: CASSQDRELAGYEQYF

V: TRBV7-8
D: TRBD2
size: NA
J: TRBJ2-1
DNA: TGTGCCAGCAGCTCGCGGGGGGGATACAATGAGCAGTTCTTC
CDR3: CASSSRGGYNEQFF

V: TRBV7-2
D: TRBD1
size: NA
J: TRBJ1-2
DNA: TGTGCCAGCAGCCCCAGGACAGGGTACGGTGGCTACACCTTC
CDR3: CASSPRTGYGGYTF

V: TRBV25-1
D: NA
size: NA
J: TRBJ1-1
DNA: TGTGCCAGCAGTGAACCAGGGATTACTGAAGCTTTCTTT
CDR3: CASSEPGITEAFF

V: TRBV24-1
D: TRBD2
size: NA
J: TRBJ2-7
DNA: TGTGCCACCAGTGCCCCAGAGACTAGCGGTTCCTACGAGCAGTACTTC
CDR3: CATSAPETSGSYEQYF

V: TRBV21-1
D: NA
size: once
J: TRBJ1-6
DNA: TGTGCCAGCAGCTTTACCAGGGGCCGTACCCATAATTCACCCCTCCACTTT
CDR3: CASSFTRGRTHNSPLHF

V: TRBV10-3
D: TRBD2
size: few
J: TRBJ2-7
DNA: TGTGCCATCAGTGGTTCTAGCGGGAGCTACGAGCAGTACTTC
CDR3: CAISGSSGSYEQYF

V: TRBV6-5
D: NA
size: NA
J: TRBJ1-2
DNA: TGTGCCAGCAGTCCGGGACAATTGAGCTATGGCTACACCTTC
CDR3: CASSPGQLSYGYTF

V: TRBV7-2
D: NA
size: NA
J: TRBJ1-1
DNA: TGTGCCAGCAGCTTAGCGACGAACAGGGACAAGACTGAAGCTTTCTTT
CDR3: CASSLATNRDKTEAFF